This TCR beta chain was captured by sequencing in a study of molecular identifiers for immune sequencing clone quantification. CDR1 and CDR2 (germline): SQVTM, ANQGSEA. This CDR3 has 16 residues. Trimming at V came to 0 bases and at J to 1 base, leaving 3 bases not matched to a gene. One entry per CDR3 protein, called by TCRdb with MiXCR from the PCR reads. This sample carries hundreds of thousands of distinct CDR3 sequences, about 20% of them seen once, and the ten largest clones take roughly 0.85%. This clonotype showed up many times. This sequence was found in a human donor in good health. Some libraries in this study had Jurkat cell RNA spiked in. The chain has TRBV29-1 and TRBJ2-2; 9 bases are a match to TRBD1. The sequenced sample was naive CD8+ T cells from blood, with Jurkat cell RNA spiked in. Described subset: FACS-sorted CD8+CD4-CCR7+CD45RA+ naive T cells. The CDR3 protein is CSVEDTDRGNTGELFF. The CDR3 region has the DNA TGCAGCGTTGAAGATACGGACAGGGGGAACACCGGGGAGCTGTTTTTT.